These 30 T cell receptor beta chains were sequenced from one sample in a study of T cells in Graves' hyperthyroidism and ophthalmopathy. The TCR beta CDR3 regions underwent amplification using RNA transcripts as the source. The HTBI primer set was used in a first-round RT-PCR of the TCR CDR3. A single record per CDR3 protein comes from TCRdb applying MiXCR to the multiplex PCR reads. The table lists fewer than 550,000 distinct CDR3 sequences, 15% to 17% of them singletons. Source material: blood. The receptors were gathered from a young woman with Graves' hyperthyroidism.

V gene TRBV25-1 combines with J gene TRBJ2-1, with 9 nucleotides matching TRBD1. The J segment lost 2 bases and the V segment lost 1 base, leaving 6 bases of the junction unmatched. This CDR3 is built from 17 residues. Germline CDR1 and CDR2: MGHDK and SYGVNS. The CDR3 reads CASSEFQGTGTYNEQFF. The CDR3 nucleotides are TGTGCCAGCAGTGAATTCCAAGGGACAGGGACCTACAATGAGCAGTTCTTC.

V usage is TRBV27 and J usage is TRBJ2-1; 8 bases are a match to TRBD1. Trimming removed 6 bases from V and 5 bases from J; junction bases left unmatched: 6. This CDR3 has 14 residues. Germline V gene lookup returns CDR1 MNHEY and CDR2 SMNVEV (reference sequence). For the CDR3, the DNA is TGTGCCAGCAGCCCCCAGGGGGCCGACAATGAGCAGTTCTTC. Encoded protein: CASSPQGADNEQFF.

This clonotype appeared a few times. V and J are TRBV4-1 and TRBJ2-2, with TRBD1 matching 8 bases. The CDR3 has 15 residues. With V trimmed by 1 base and J by 5 bases, 3 bases remained unmatched. Per the germline V gene, CDR1 is MGHRA and CDR2 is YSYEKL. The CDR3 DNA reads TGCGCCAGCAGCCAAGCAAGGACAGGGACCGGGGAGCTGTTTTTT. Translation: CASSQARTGTGELFF.

This clonotype was counted ten times or more. This chain uses TRBV20-1 with TRBJ1-2; D not certain. There are 12 residues in the CDR3. The V end was cut by 3 bases, the J end by 6 bases, with 11 bases between. Germline assignment: CDR1 DFQATT and CDR2 SNEGSKA (reference sequence). CDR3 residues: CSASLGRNGYTF. Here the CDR3 DNA reads TGCAGTGCTAGTCTCGGCCGTAATGGCTACACCTTC.

The chain is built from TRBV19 and TRBJ2-1; D not resolved. The V gene lost 3 bases and the J gene lost 9 bases, with 12 bases spanning the gap. This CDR3 region has 13 residues. Germline loops: CDR1 LNHDA, CDR2 SQIVND (reference sequence). CDR3 region: CASSMWQVGEQFF. The DNA for the CDR3 is TGTGCCAGTAGTATGTGGCAGGTTGGTGAGCAGTTCTTC.

CDR3 nucleotide sequence: TGTGCCAGCAGTGGCGGGACAGGGAAAGCTTTCTTT. Amino acid sequence: CASSGGTGKAFF. The chain is built from TRBV6-1 and TRBJ1-1; 9 bases line up with TRBD1. CDR1 is MNHNS and CDR2 is SASEGT in the germline V gene. The trim removed 4 bases at V and 9 bases at J, leaving 3 bases unmatched. The CDR3 has 12 amino acids.

This clonotype was observed at least ten times. The J gene is TRBJ2-3, the V gene TRBV2, with 8 bases fitting TRBD1. The germline V gene has CDR1 SNHLY and CDR2 FYNNEI. J lost 6 bases, V lost 7 bases, and 6 bases had no gene match. CDR3 length: 13 amino acids. CDR3 loop: CASKPTGADTQYF. The CDR3, as DNA: TGTGCCAGCAAACCGACAGGGGCGGATACGCAGTATTTT.

This clonotype was counted only a few times. This rearrangement joins TRBV4-2 to TRBJ2-1; TRBD2 matches at 7 bases. Germline trimming cut 4 bases from V and 8 bases from J; bases unmatched to any gene: 23. The germline V gene encodes CDR1 LGHNA and CDR2 YNFKEQ. CDR3 length: 19 amino acids. The CDR3 region has the DNA TGTGCCAGCAGCCCCACTGTGAGCCTAGCGGTGTTGCTGAGCGATGAGCAGTTCTTC. Encoded protein: CASSPTVSLAVLLSDEQFF.

This clonotype was found many times. The CDR3 here is CASSLVRGDRRAFF. CDR3 coding DNA: TGTGCCAGCAGCTTAGTAAGGGGCGACAGAAGGGCTTTCTTT. This chain links TRBV11-2 with TRBJ1-1; maybe TRBD1 (5 bases). Per the germline V gene, CDR1 is SGHAT and CDR2 is FQNNGV. Trimming removed 1 base from V and 11 bases from J, with 17 bases in between. CDR3 length: 14 residues.

This clonotype was recorded many times. The chain uses TRBV14 and TRBJ1-2, with D unresolved. Germline CDR1 SGHDN, CDR2 FVKESK. The CDR3 has 15 amino acids. V was trimmed by 0 bases and J by 8 bases, leaving 16 bases between them. The CDR3 spells CASSQDGLSVGGYTF. CDR3 in DNA: TGTGCCAGCAGCCAAGATGGGCTGTCGGTCGGAGGCTACACCTTC.

This clonotype was picked up many times. The gene calls are TRBV11-2 and TRBJ2-1; D tentatively fits TRBD1 or TRBD2 (5 bases each). This CDR3 spans 15 amino acids. Germline V lookup: CDR1 SGHAT, CDR2 FQNNGV. The V and J ends lost 1 base and 6 bases respectively, with 13 bases between them. Here the CDR3 reads CASSLVRDGFNEQFF. DNA for the CDR3: TGTGCCAGCAGCTTAGTGAGGGACGGGTTCAATGAGCAGTTCTTC.

This clonotype came up a few times. The V call is TRBV4-2, the J call TRBJ2-7; D is uncertain. Germline V gene lookup returns CDR1 LGHNA and CDR2 YNFKEQ. There are 14 residues in the CDR3. Trimming shortened V by 0 bases and J by 3 bases, and 9 bases separated the two germline ends. The CDR3 here is CASSQDFRSYEQYF. CDR3 in DNA: TGTGCCAGCAGCCAAGATTTTAGGAGCTACGAGCAGTACTTC.

Notes on this clonotype: A much larger clone lies one base from this, so it may be a read error. The genes are TRBV12-3 or TRBV12-4 and TRBJ2-7; tentative D call: TRBD2 (6 bases). Trimming cost V 1 base and J 6 bases, with 19 bases left between them. The CDR3 is 16 residues long. The CDR3: CASSLGPRAGPVEQYF. The CDR3 bases are TGTGCCAGCAGTTTAGGTCCGCGAGCGGGCCCCGTCGAGCAGTACTTC.

This clonotype was counted at least ten times. The chain combines TRBV10-3 with TRBJ2-1; D possibly uses TRBD1 or TRBD2 (5 bases each). Trimming removed 6 bases at V and 4 bases at J, with 16 bases between. CDR3 length: 15 amino acids. CDR1 is ENHRY, CDR2 SYGVKD, per germline. The CDR3 spells CAIRPGPRVYNEQFF. In DNA form, the CDR3 reads TGTGCCATCAGACCGGGACCGAGGGTATACAATGAGCAGTTCTTC.

This clonotype was observed many times. The rearrangement uses TRBV2 and TRBJ2-2, with TRBD2 identical over 7 bases. The CDR3 spans 15 residues. CDR1 SNHLY and CDR2 FYNNEI come from the germline V gene. With V trimmed by 7 bases and J by 3 bases, 8 bases remained unmatched. The CDR3 DNA follows: TGTGCCAGCAAGACGGGGCTAGCGGACACCGGGGAGCTGTTTTTT. The encoded protein is CASKTGLADTGELFF.

This clonotype showed up many times. The DNA for the CDR3 is TGCAGTGCTGCACTAGAGACCCAGTACTTC. It specifies CSAALETQYF. This chain links TRBV20-1 with TRBJ2-5; D not resolved. V lost 5 bases, J lost 4 bases, and 5 bases lay in between. CDR1 is DFQATT and CDR2 is SNEGSKA in the germline V gene (reference sequence). This CDR3 comprises 10 residues.

The CDR3 here is CASSMRRAGTAYSGANVLTF. The CDR3 DNA reads as TGTGCCAGCTCGATGAGACGTGCGGGGACGGCCTACTCTGGGGCCAACGTCCTGACTTTC. The V gene is TRBV18, the J gene TRBJ2-6; D perhaps matches TRBD2 (6 bases). The CDR3 has 20 residues. Between the trimmed V and J ends, which lost 6 bases and 0 bases, there was a span of 24 bases. Germline-derived CDR1 and CDR2 are KGHSH and LQKENI. The entire variable domain, with the rest obtained from reference TRBV18 and TRBJ2-6, is as follows: NAGVMQNPRHLVRRRGQEARLRCSPMKGHSHVYWYRQLPEEGLKFMVYLQKENIIDESGMPKERFSAEFPKEGPSILRIQQVVRGDSAAYFCASSMRRAGTAYSGANVLTFGAGSRLTVL.

There are a few counts of this clonotype. The CDR3 reads CASSLGTDSEGFF. The DNA of the CDR3 is TGTGCCAGCAGCCTCGGGACAGACTCCGAGGGCTTCTTT. V and J are TRBV28 and TRBJ1-1; TRBD1 aligns across 7 bases. This CDR3 region has 13 residues. Germline CDR1 and CDR2: MDHEN and SYDVKM. Germline trimming cut 6 bases from V and 14 bases from J; bases unmatched to any gene: 15.

This clonotype was picked up a small number of times. The chain has TRBV12-5 and TRBJ1-4; D is uncertain. The V and J ends lost 3 bases and 8 bases respectively, with 4 bases between them. The CDR3 is 11 amino acids. Germline V lookup: CDR1 LGHNT, CDR2 FRNRAP. The CDR3 is CASGFGEKLFF. CDR3 nucleotide sequence: TGTGCTAGTGGTTTCGGAGAAAAACTGTTTTTT.

This clonotype has a handful of counts. This rearrangement joins TRBV6-2 or TRBV6-3 to TRBJ2-3; TRBD1 might be the D (5 bases). The CDR3 is made up of 15 amino acids. Trimming took off 7 bases at V and 0 bases at J, with 14 bases between the two ends. Germline V gene lookup returns CDR1 MNHEY and CDR2 SVGEGT. As DNA, the CDR3 is TGTGCCAGCATTCGGACACGGAGTAGCACAGATACGCAGTATTTT. This gives the protein CASIRTRSSTDTQYF.

This clonotype appeared many times. The chain uses TRBV7-9 and TRBJ2-1, with 9 bases aligning to TRBD1. Trimming removed 6 bases from V and 5 bases from J; junction bases left unmatched: 11. The germline gives CDR1 SEHNR, CDR2 FQNEAQ (reference sequence). The CDR3 loop spans 16 amino acids. The CDR3 reads CASSRKGQGLNNEQFF. DNA for the CDR3: TGTGCCAGCAGTCGCAAGGGACAGGGACTCAACAATGAGCAGTTCTTC.

This chain connects TRBV7-3 to TRBJ2-3; weak D call: TRBD2 (5 bases). The germline V and J ends were trimmed by 5 bases and 1 base, with 10 bases remaining between them. There are 14 residues in the CDR3. The germline V gene encodes CDR1 SGHTA and CDR2 FQGTGA. In DNA, the CDR3 is TGTGCCAGCAGCCGGGATCCGGGCACAGATACGCAGTATTTT. This sequence encodes CASSRDPGTDTQYF.

This clonotype was seen only a few times. This chain connects TRBV7-2 to TRBJ2-4, with D maybe TRBD1 (5 bases). Germline-derived CDR1 and CDR2 are SGHTA and FQGNSA. V lost 5 bases and J lost 8, with 10 bases in between. The CDR3 is 12 amino acids. CDR3: CASSQQGYIQYF. For the CDR3, the DNA is TGTGCCAGCAGCCAGCAGGGATACATTCAGTACTTC.

V and J are TRBV3-1 and TRBJ2-3; no reliable D call. V was cut by 4 bases and J by 0 bases, with 11 bases left in between. Germline assignment: CDR1 LGHDT and CDR2 YNNKEL (reference sequence). The CDR3 spans 15 residues. DNA of the CDR3: TGTGCCAGCAGCCGAATGCCCTCTAGCACAGATACGCAGTATTTT. This sequence encodes CASSRMPSSTDTQYF.

J is TRBJ2-7 and V is TRBV2; D is ambiguous. CDR3 size: 13 residues. V dropped 8 bases and J dropped 2 bases, with 13 bases sitting between them. Germline V gives CDR1 SNHLY, CDR2 FYNNEI. The CDR3 spells CASAERLTYEQYF. CDR3 DNA sequence: TGTGCCAGCGCGGAGAGACTTACCTACGAGCAGTACTTC. The full variable domain, with the rest looked up from reference TRBV2 and TRBJ2-7, is EPEVTQTPSHQVTQMGQEVILRCVPISNHLYFYWYRQILGQKVEFLVSFYNNEISEKSEIFDDQFSVERPDGSNFTLKIRSTKLEDSAMYFCASAERLTYEQYFGPGTRLTVT.

This clonotype appeared once. The chain links TRBV2 to TRBJ1-4, with 8 bases that match TRBD1. V dropped 4 bases and J dropped 8; count of bases not matched to a gene: 9. Germline loops: CDR1 SNHLY, CDR2 FYNNEI. The CDR3 is 15 amino acids. DNA of the CDR3: TGTGCCAGCAGTGTTGACAGGGGCGAAGCGGAAAAACTGTTTTTT. Translated, it gives CASSVDRGEAEKLFF.

This clonotype showed up just once. The V and J genes are TRBV13 and TRBJ2-7, with D possibly TRBD1 on 6 matching bases. The CDR3 covers 13 residues. Germline loops: CDR1 PRHDT, CDR2 FYEKMQ (reference sequence). V was shortened by 5 bases and J by 3 bases, with 11 bases between the two germline ends. CDR3 coding DNA: TGTGCCAGCAGCGCAACACAGGGCTACGAGCAGTACTTC. This translates into CASSATQGYEQYF.

V and J are TRBV12-3 or TRBV12-4 and TRBJ2-1; D tentatively fits TRBD1 or TRBD2 (5 bases each). Trimming left V 0 bases short and J 12 bases short, with 9 bases between. The CDR3 extends over 12 amino acids. The CDR3 region is CASSLASRGQFF. DNA of the CDR3: TGTGCCAGCAGTTTAGCATCGAGGGGGCAGTTCTTC.

This clonotype was recorded many times. This chain joins TRBV20-1 and TRBJ2-3; tentative D call: TRBD1 (6 bases). The CDR3 loop spans 14 amino acids. V shed 1 base and J shed 5 bases, with 13 bases lying between them. Germline-derived CDR1 and CDR2 are DFQATT and SNEGSKA (reference sequence). CDR3 loop: CSARVQGQRDTQYF. CDR3 DNA: TGCAGTGCTAGAGTCCAAGGACAGAGAGATACGCAGTATTTT.

The J gene is TRBJ2-1, the V gene TRBV20-1; 10 nucleotides line up with TRBD1. The CDR3 length is 15 residues. V trimming: 3 bases; J trimming: 5 bases; junction bases outside the gene matches: 7. Germline V gene lookup returns CDR1 DFQATT and CDR2 SNEGSKA (reference sequence). Here the CDR3 DNA reads TGCAGTGCTAGTGGGGGGGACAGGGGAAACAATGAGCAGTTCTTC. Protein product: CSASGGDRGNNEQFF.